This T cell receptor (beta chain) was sequenced in a study of T cells in Graves' hyperthyroidism and ophthalmopathy (dated by TCRdb to the late 2010s). As for the study more broadly: Peripheral blood was collected at initial diagnosis, before any treatment. A discovery cohort of approximately 100 patients, approximately 45 with Graves' ophthalmopathy and about 58 with stable Graves' hyperthyroidism, was used to find distinguishing TCR V-J signatures. Whether ophthalmopathy could be predicted prospectively was tested in an independent validation cohort made up of under 20 hyperthyroidism patients plus 17 patients who later progressed to ophthalmopathy. The 90 to 100 discovery patients were randomly split 7:3 into training and test sets. In addition, the study compared T-cell repertoires in thyroid tissue and in blood from roughly six Graves' hyperthyroidism patients. Following sampling, methimazole starting at 30 mg daily was given to hyperthyroidism patients, and high-dose intravenous methylprednisolone was given to ophthalmopathy patients. TCR Vbeta CDR3 sequencing of 130 to 150 peripheral blood samples (approximately 44 ophthalmopathy, about 74 hyperthyroidism and roughly 17 progressor patients) is reported in the paper. The paper as a whole reports these results and caveats: Ophthalmopathy was separated from stable hyperthyroidism by a 13 V-J signature model, with 85% to 90% sensitivity and about 81% specificity obtained in cross-validation and 80%/75% obtained in testing. Sample size was not statistically predetermined, and blinding of investigators to group allocation was not performed. In validation, progression to ophthalmopathy was predicted by the model with around 71% sensitivity and 72% to 80% specificity, a median of approximately 7.1 months before onset. Most expanded thyroid clonotypes (frequency above 0.001) were also detected in blood, suggesting blood repertoires may reflect thyroid immune responses.

Stable Graves' hyperthyroidism was defined as the absence of progression to ophthalmopathy over 18 months of follow-up. Hyperthyroidism patients were newly diagnosed, with disease duration under 2 months, and aged 18 to 65 years. The study excluded patients with uncontrolled infections, other autoimmune diseases, pregnancy or lactation. Diagnoses were based on clinical symptoms, serum thyroxine and TRAb, thyroid ultrasound and orbital computed tomography. PBMCs were isolated from approximately 10 ml of fresh peripheral blood by Ficoll-Paque density gradient centrifugation. Trizol reagent was used to extract total RNA, and RNA quality was then checked on an Agilent 2100 Bioanalyzer. TCR beta CDR3 regions were amplified from RNA transcripts. The TCR CDR3 was subjected to a first round of RT-PCR using the HTBI primer set and the Qiagen OneStep RT-PCR kit. Libraries were constructed in a second round of multiplex PCR, after which size selection and purification were performed. Sequencing of the libraries was done on an Illumina HiSeq2000 using paired-end 100 bp reads. On the authors' methods: SOAPnuke was used to process the raw data, throwing out any read that contained adapters or uncalled bases, had a mean Phred below 15, or lacked an exact constant-primer or identifier match. COPE v1.2.5 was used to merge high-quality paired reads, and clonotypes were defined as unique nucleotide sequences. MiTCR v1.1 was used to align clonotypes to the IMGT TRBV, TRBD and TRBJ reference segments. Analysis was restricted to V-J combinations with a frequency above 0.0001, which covered about 99% of repertoires. A TCS score was defined as the ratio between F50 (clonal expansion) and ExV (chaos), using BLOSUM62-based TCRdist between CDR3 peptides within each V-J. Welch's t-statistics and random forest reduced 500 to 550 V-J features to 13, which were used in a naive Bayes classifier (R e1071). TCRdb passed the public sequencing reads through fastp at Q25 and MiXCR, retaining productive beta sequences. Each entry merges the rows of one CDR3 protein and shows their most common DNA and genes. In this record, the V and J calls reflect TCRdb's handling and not the investigators' own analysis. The sample records roughly 700,000 distinct CDR3 sequences, roughly 15% of which are singletons. The ten largest clones add up to about 10% of the sample.

V loses 5 bases at its end and J loses 7 bases; junction bases beyond the gene matches: 10. The germline V gene provides CDR1 MDHEN and CDR2 SYDVKM. The CDR3 contains 14 residues, cysteine and phenylalanine counted. Only the CDR3 part of the read is kept: 42 bases, read in frame from the first base. This clonotype occurred many times. The clone's antigen remains unknown. The sample holds no much larger clone one base away, and base qualities are not on file. The sequence is built from TRBV28 and TRBJ2-5; 7 junctional bases match TRBD1. Sequencing was carried out using blood. This TCR came from a woman younger than 30 with Graves' hyperthyroidism. The DNA reads as follows: TGTGCCAGCAGTCCCCGACAGGGTCCATGGACCCAGTACTTC. Its translation is CASSPRQGPWTQYF.